Presented here are 11 T cell receptor beta chains from one specimen sequenced in a study of OX40 agonist ivuxolimab in advanced cancers. Clones were read by immunoSEQ multiplex PCR, and TCRdb kept only the in-frame ones, dropping some. The sample has 63,000 or so clones, around 88% seen once. The material sequenced was CD4+ or CD8+ T cells sorted from blood, taken in a trial of the OX40 agonist ivuxolimab. These receptors all come from an adult with an advanced solid tumor such as melanoma, head and neck, liver or kidney cancer.

The rearrangement links TRBV7-3 to TRBJ2-3; D is possibly TRBD1 or TRBD2 (7 bases each). CDR3 length: 13 residues. The V gene's germline CDR1 is SGHTA and CDR2 FQGTGA. The germline V and J ends were trimmed by 5 bases and 6 bases, with 12 bases remaining between them. The CDR3 DNA is TGTGCCAGCAGCCCGCAGGGGGGGGATACGCAGTATTTT. Amino acids: CASSPQGGDTQYF.

The chain couples TRBV5-4 to TRBJ2-7, with 11 bases identical to TRBD2. Germline-derived CDR1 and CDR2 are SGHNT and YYREEE (reference sequence). J was trimmed by 5 bases and V by 2 bases; bases with no gene match: 9. The CDR3 contains 16 residues. As DNA, the CDR3 is TGTGCCAGCAGCTTTTCCCTATTAGCGGGAGGGCACGAGCAGTACTTC. Translation: CASSFSLLAGGHEQYF.

CDR3 sequence (DNA): TGTGCCAGCAGTTCGCCCCAAGACAGGGCGCTATCCTACGAGCAGTACTTC. It yields the protein CASSSPQDRALSYEQYF. The chain employs TRBV28 and TRBJ2-7, with 7 nucleotides matching TRBD1. This CDR3 is 17 amino acids long. CDR1 MDHEN and CDR2 SYDVKM come from the germline V gene. V was clipped by 4 bases and J by 1 base; unmatched bases: 13.

In its sample, this clone was seen once. The V gene is TRBV7-3, the J gene TRBJ2-7; tentatively, D is TRBD2 (6 bases). The V and J ends lost 3 bases and 6 bases respectively, with 18 bases between them. Germline values: CDR1 SGHTA, CDR2 FQGTGA. The CDR3 runs to 15 residues. CDR3: CASSLGLLAGGEQYF. In nucleotides, the CDR3 is TGTGCCAGCAGCTTGGGACTTTTAGCTGGAGGCGAGCAGTACTTC.

J is TRBJ2-3 and V is TRBV18; the D gene is possibly TRBD1 (5 bases). V lost 6 bases, J lost 3 bases, and 19 bases lay in between. There are 16 residues in the CDR3. Germline loops: CDR1 KGHSH, CDR2 LQKENI. CDR3 DNA: TGTGCCAGCTCCCCCTCAGGGCCCCAACGAACAGATACGCAGTATTTT. Translated: CASSPSGPQRTDTQYF.

This chain uses TRBV6-6 with TRBJ1-2, with 8 bases matching TRBD1. The CDR3 is 12 residues long. Per the germline V gene, CDR1 is MNHNY and CDR2 is SVGAGI (reference sequence). V trimming: 7 bases; J trimming: 8 bases; junction bases outside the gene matches: 6. The CDR3 protein is CASTSTGDGYTF. In DNA, the CDR3 is TGTGCCAGCACCTCGACAGGGGACGGCTACACCTTC.

The rearrangement uses TRBV6-5 and TRBJ2-7, with 10 positions matching TRBD2. Trimming took 6 bases from V and 3 from J; bases not matched to a gene: 2. Germline CDR1 and CDR2: MNHEY and SVGAGI. There are 13 residues in the CDR3. CDR3 loop: CASRASGSYEQYF. CDR3 DNA sequence: TGTGCCAGCAGGGCTAGCGGGAGCTACGAGCAGTACTTC.

The V call is TRBV5-1, the J call TRBJ2-3; D unresolved. V was cut by 2 bases and J by 5 bases, with 3 bases left in between. Germline V gene lookup returns CDR1 SGHRS and CDR2 YFSETQ. This CDR3 comprises 11 residues. CDR3 region: CASSFQDTQYF. CDR3 DNA sequence: TGCGCCAGCAGCTTCCAAGATACGCAGTATTTT.

CDR3: CASSPDSSPPRAFF. Written as DNA, the CDR3 is TGTGCCAGCAGCCCGGACTCAAGCCCACCCCGCGCTTTCTTT. V and J are TRBV7-9 and TRBJ1-1; no clear D. Germline V gene data show CDR1 as SEHNR and CDR2 as FQNEAQ (reference sequence). Trimming left V 5 bases short and J 11 bases short, with 21 bases between. The CDR3 sequence is 14 residues long.

This clone was found once. This chain joins TRBV6-1 and TRBJ2-1; 10 nucleotides match TRBD2. Germline CDR1 and CDR2: MNHNS and SASEGT. CDR3 length: 16 residues. Unmatched junction bases numbered 6, after V lost 2 bases and J lost 5 bases. For the CDR3, the DNA is TGTGCCAGCAGTGAAATACTAGCGGGACTAAACAATGAGCAGTTCTTC. Amino acid sequence: CASSEILAGLNNEQFF.

The V gene is TRBV11-2, the J gene TRBJ1-2, with 11 nucleotides matching TRBD1. CDR3 length equals 17 residues. Germline lookup yields CDR1 SGHAT and CDR2 FQNNGV. V was clipped by 5 bases and J by 0 bases; unmatched bases: 8. The CDR3 DNA reads as TGTGCCAGCAGCGACCCGGGACAGGGGGTACCTAACTATGGCTACACCTTC. Amino acid sequence: CASSDPGQGVPNYGYTF.